The clone carrying this T cell receptor (beta chain) occurred many times. Its specificity is unknown. This entry belongs to a study of identical twins. The study's findings and limits: Out-of-frame TCR alpha sharing in monozygotic twins exceeded recombination model predictions. For cord blood, abundant beta clonotypes had fewer insertions, unlike memory repertoires, which showed none.

TCRdb itself ran the 5' RACE reads through MiXCR, one entry per CDR3 protein. The repertoire holds approximately 500,000 distinct CDR3 sequences, with about 24% as singletons. CDR3 length: 10 residues. CDR1 is MNHEY, CDR2 SVGAGI, per germline. The V gene lost 9 bases and the J gene lost 6 bases, with 8 bases spanning the gap. This same sample was also part of a study on T cells expressing NK-cell markers. This second study says: Eight donors were sequenced, seven testing HCMV-seropositive and one testing seronegative.

Sample: CD4+ T cells sorted from blood. The TCR originated in a woman aged 18-29 years in good health. The J gene is TRBJ1-1, the V gene TRBV6-5; the D is unclear. CDR3 sequence reads: CARDRPEAFF. DNA of the CDR3: TGTGCCAGGGACCGCCCTGAAGCTTTCTTT.